This T cell receptor beta chain was found in a study of glioma-infiltrating T cells after dendritic cell vaccination. Study-wide background: Autologous tumor lysate was loaded overnight onto monocyte-derived dendritic cells grown approximately 7 days with IL-4 and GM-CSF.

Time point defined: after dendritic cell vaccination, including at tumor progression/relapse. Patients had residual fresh-frozen tumor tissue and more than two years of survival data. The CDR3 is 14 residues long. V gave up 4 bases and J gave up 2 bases, with 12 bases separating them. Germline CDR1 and CDR2: MNHNS and SASEGT. The primer mix had 60 V beta and 13 J beta primers. The data were produced by immunoSEQ multiplex PCR, yet TCRdb's version contains in-frame clones alone and is incomplete. Counted here are 50,000 to 60,000 clones, roughly 80% occurring once; the ten biggest clones make up around 14%.

This clonotype originated in a human donor with glioblastoma. The material sequenced was blood, taken after dendritic cell vaccination. The gene calls are TRBV6-1 and TRBJ2-7, with TRBD2 as a possible D gene (5 bases). The CDR3 coding sequence is TGTGCCAGCAGTGGTGCGGACGGGGCCTACGAGCAGTACTTC. Encoded protein: CASSGADGAYEQYF.